A selection of T cell receptor beta chains follows, all from one sample in a study of cytomegalovirus exposure and HLA in healthy donors. The method was immunoSEQ multiplex PCR; TCRdb's version includes in-frame clones alone and lacks a portion of them. The table shows 90,000 to 110,000 clones, with around 80% occurring only once. The sample taken for sequencing was PBMCs. The receptor source for this set is a man aged 18 to 29 in good health and CMV-seronegative. Each CDR3 is given with its conserved first and last residue. D genes are given only for firm matches. Only part of the rows carry a size: once, few, many, or a class if the clone is expanded.

TRBV7-3	.	TRBJ1-4	.	CASSLGRNEKLFF	TGTGCCAGCAGCTTAGGCAGAAATGAAAAACTGTTTTTT
TRBV9	.	TRBJ2-3	.	CASSVEGARDTDTQYF	TGTGCCAGCAGCGTAGAGGGGGCGCGGGACACAGATACGCAGTATTTT
TRBV13	.	TRBJ2-7	.	CASSFFGGTPEQHF	TGTGCCAGCAGCTTTTTCGGGGGAACGCCCGAGCAGCACTTC
TRBV27	.	TRBJ2-1	.	CASSLPSLSEQFF	TGTGCCAGCAGTCTCCCCTCTTTGTCCGAGCAGTTCTTC
TRBV7-6	.	TRBJ2-1	TRBD1	CASSSTGTGLNEQFF	TGTGCCAGCAGCTCTACCGGGACAGGGTTGAATGAGCAGTTCTTC
TRBV11-2	.	TRBJ2-7	TRBD1	CASSFTGTGGYEQYF	TGTGCCAGCAGCTTCACCGGGACAGGGGGATACGAGCAGTACTTC
TRBV28	.	TRBJ1-5	TRBD1	CASSSSQGASNQPQHF	TGTGCCAGCAGTTCTTCTCAGGGGGCCTCCAATCAGCCCCAGCATTTT
TRBV2	.	TRBJ1-5	.	CASSEALWSVYSNQPQHF	TGTGCCAGCAGTGAAGCGCTTTGGTCGGTCTATAGCAATCAGCCCCAGCATTTT
TRBV29-1	once	TRBJ1-2	TRBD1	CSVEDRGGGYTF	TGCAGCGTTGAGGACAGGGGTGGCGGCTACACCTTC
TRBV5-8	.	TRBJ2-7	.	CASSLGLEQYF	TGTGCCAGCAGCTTGGGACTGGAGCAGTACTTC